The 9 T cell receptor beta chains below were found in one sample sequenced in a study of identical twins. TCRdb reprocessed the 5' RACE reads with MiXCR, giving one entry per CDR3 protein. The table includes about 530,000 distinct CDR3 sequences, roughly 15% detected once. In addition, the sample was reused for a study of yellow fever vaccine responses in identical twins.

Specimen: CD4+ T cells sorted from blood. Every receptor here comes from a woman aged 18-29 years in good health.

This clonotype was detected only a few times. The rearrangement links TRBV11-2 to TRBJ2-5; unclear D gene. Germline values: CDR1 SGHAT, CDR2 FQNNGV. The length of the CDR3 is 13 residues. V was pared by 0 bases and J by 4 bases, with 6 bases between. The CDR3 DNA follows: TGTGCCAGCAGCTTAGATCTGTCAGAGACCCAGTACTTC. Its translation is CASSLDLSETQYF.

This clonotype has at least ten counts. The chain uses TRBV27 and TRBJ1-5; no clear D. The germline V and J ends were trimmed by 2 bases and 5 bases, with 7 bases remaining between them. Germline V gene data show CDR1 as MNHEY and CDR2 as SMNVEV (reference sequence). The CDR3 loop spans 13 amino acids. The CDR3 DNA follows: TGTGCCAGCAGTTTAGGGGTTCATCAGCCCCAGCATTTT. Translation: CASSLGVHQPQHF.

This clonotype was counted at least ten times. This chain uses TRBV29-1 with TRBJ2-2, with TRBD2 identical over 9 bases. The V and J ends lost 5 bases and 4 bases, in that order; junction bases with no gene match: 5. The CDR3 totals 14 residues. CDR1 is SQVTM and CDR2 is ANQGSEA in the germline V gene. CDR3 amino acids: CSVSSGIPTGELFF. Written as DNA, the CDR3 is TGCAGCGTTTCTAGCGGGATACCCACCGGGGAGCTGTTTTTT.

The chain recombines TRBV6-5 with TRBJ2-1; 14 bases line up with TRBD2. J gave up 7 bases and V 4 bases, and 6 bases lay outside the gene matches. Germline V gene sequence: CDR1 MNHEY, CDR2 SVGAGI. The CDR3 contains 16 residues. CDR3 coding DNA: TGTGCCAGCAGTTCCTTGGGACTAGCGGGAGCAAATGAGCAGTTCTTC. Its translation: CASSSLGLAGANEQFF.

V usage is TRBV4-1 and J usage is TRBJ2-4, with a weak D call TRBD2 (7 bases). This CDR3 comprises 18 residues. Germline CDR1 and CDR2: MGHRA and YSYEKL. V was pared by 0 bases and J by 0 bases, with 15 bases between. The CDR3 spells CASSQDKGGGIAKNIQYF. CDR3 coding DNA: TGCGCCAGCAGCCAAGACAAGGGGGGGGGCATAGCCAAAAACATTCAGTACTTC.

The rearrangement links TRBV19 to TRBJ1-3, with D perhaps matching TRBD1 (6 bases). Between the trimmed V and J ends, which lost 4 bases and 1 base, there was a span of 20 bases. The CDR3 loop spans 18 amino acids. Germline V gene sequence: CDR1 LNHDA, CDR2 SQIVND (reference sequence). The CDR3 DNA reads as TGTGCCAGTAGTACTCCTCACGGCAGGGGAAAGTCTGGAAACACCATATATTTT. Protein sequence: CASSTPHGRGKSGNTIYF. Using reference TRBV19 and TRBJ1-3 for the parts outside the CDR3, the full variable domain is DGGITQSPKYLFRKEGQNVTLSCEQNLNHDAMYWYRQDPGQGLRLIYYSQIVNDFQKGDIAEGYSVSREKKESFPLTVTSAQKNPTAFYLCASSTPHGRGKSGNTIYFGEGSWLTVV.

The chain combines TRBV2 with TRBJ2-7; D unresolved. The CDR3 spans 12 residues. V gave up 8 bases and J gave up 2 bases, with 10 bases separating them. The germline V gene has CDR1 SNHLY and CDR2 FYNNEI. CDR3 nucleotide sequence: TGTGCCAGCGACTTCGATGCCTACGAGCAGTACGTC. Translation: CASDFDAYEQYV.

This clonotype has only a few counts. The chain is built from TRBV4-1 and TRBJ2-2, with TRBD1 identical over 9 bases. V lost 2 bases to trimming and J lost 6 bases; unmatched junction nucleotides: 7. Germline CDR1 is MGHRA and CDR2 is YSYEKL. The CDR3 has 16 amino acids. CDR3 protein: CASSQHGDRVAGELFF. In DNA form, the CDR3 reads TGCGCCAGCAGCCAACATGGGGACAGGGTGGCCGGGGAGCTGTTTTTT.

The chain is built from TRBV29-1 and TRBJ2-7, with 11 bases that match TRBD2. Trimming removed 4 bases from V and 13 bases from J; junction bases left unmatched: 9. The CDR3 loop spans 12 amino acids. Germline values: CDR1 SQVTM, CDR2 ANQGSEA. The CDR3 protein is CSVVGLAGGHYF. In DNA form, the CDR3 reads TGCAGCGTTGTGGGGCTAGCGGGAGGACACTACTTC.